What follows are 5 T cell receptor beta chains derived from one specimen sequenced in a study of blood T cells in healthy people across ages. Then a second PCR, running roughly 7 to 11 cycles, was carried out with a sample-barcoded 5' primer and a J-beta primer mix. MiXCR, applied by TCRdb to the 5' RACE reads, yields one record per CDR3 protein. The data show 800,000 to 1,000,000 distinct CDR3 sequences, about 44% seen once. Source material: blood. The receptors shown here come from a man under 40 in good health.

This clonotype appeared many times. The chain uses TRBV20-1 and TRBJ2-7; 9 bases map to TRBD2. With 5 bases clipped from V and 2 bases from J, the junction kept 7 bases outside the gene matches. Per the germline V gene, CDR1 is DFQATT and CDR2 is SNEGSKA (reference sequence). The CDR3 is 14 amino acids. The CDR3 DNA sequence: TGCAGTGCTCCCCCTAGCGGGGTTACCTACGAGCAGTACTTC. Translating it yields CSAPPSGVTYEQYF.

The V call is TRBV12-3 or TRBV12-4, the J call TRBJ1-6, with D possibly TRBD1 on 5 matching bases. The CDR3 has 12 amino acids. V lost 7 bases and J lost 7, with 8 bases in between. The CDR3 DNA follows: TGTGCCAGCAATTGGGGGAATTCACCCCTCCACTTT. It is translated as CASNWGNSPLHF.

The genes are TRBV7-2 and TRBJ2-5; TRBD1 is a possible D gene (6 bases). This CDR3 region has 14 residues. Germline V gives CDR1 SGHTA, CDR2 FQGNSA. V shed 1 base and J shed 4 bases, with 10 bases lying between them. This CDR3 reads CASSLGRTAETQYF. DNA of the CDR3: TGTGCCAGCAGCTTAGGGAGGACAGCAGAGACCCAGTACTTC.

The rearrangement joins TRBV10-3 to TRBJ2-5, with TRBD1 as a possible D gene (6 bases). Trimming removed 7 bases from V and 11 bases from J, with 14 bases in between. The germline CDR1 and CDR2 sequences are ENHRY and SYGVKD. The CDR3 is 11 amino acids. In DNA form, the CDR3 reads TGTGCCATCAATACAGGGAATGAGCAGTACTTC. This sequence encodes CAINTGNEQYF.

This chain joins TRBV28 and TRBJ2-7, with 9 bases lining up with TRBD2. Germline values: CDR1 MDHEN, CDR2 SYDVKM. The CDR3 totals 14 residues. The CDR3 nucleotides read TGTGCGCTAGCGGGGCGTAGCTCCTACAATGAGCAGTACTTC. Amino acid sequence: CALAGRSSYNEQYF. Complete variable domain (other parts from reference TRBV28 and TRBJ2-7): DVKVTQSSRYLVKRTGEKVFLECVQDMDHENMFWYRQDPGLGLRLIYFSYDVKMKEKGDIPEGYSVSREKKERFSLILESASTNQTSMYLCALAGRSSYNEQYFGPGTRLTVT.